The entry below gives a single TCR beta chain sequence along with its context. No antigen is known for it. A second PCR of 7 to 11 cycles used a sample-barcoded 5' primer and a J-beta primer mix. Via MiXCR, TCRdb re-called the 5' RACE reads, giving one row per CDR3 protein. The profile shows 750,000 or so distinct CDR3 sequences, 20% to 30% of them singletons. This specimen belongs to a study of blood T cells in healthy people across ages. Study-wide findings and caveats: Unsorted PBMCs prevented conclusive naive versus antigen-experienced comparison. Across the age range, TCR beta diversity per million T cells fell in a roughly linear way.

Germline CDR1 and CDR2: SEHNR and FQNEAQ (reference sequence). Trimming took off 4 bases at V and 3 bases at J, with 15 bases between the two ends. The CDR3 has 15 residues. Each donor supplied approximately 10 milliliters of peripheral blood. The data also belong to a second study, concerning T cells of mothers and their children. That study reports: According to the study, all extracted RNA entered cDNA synthesis at around 1.5 ug per 15 ul.

This TCR derives from a boy between 10 and 17 years old in good health. The chain carries TRBV7-9 and TRBJ1-2, with D uncertain. The sample taken for sequencing was blood. This chain's CDR3 is CASSSWGDMDYGYTF. DNA of the CDR3: TGTGCCAGCAGCTCATGGGGTGACATGGACTATGGCTACACCTTC.